These 30 T cell receptor beta chains were sequenced from one sample in a study of blood T cell repertoires in COVID-19. The data were produced by immunoSEQ multiplex PCR, yet TCRdb's version contains in-frame clones alone and is incomplete. The data show about 130,000 clones, 90% seen once. Sample: peripheral blood. These receptors were taken from a man aged 55 to 70 with COVID-19, enrolled during active disease.

This clone occurred once. This chain connects TRBV19 to TRBJ1-6; TRBD1 is a possible D gene (6 bases). CDR1 is LNHDA and CDR2 is SQIVND in the germline V gene (reference sequence). Trimming removed 5 bases from V and 4 bases from J, with 12 bases in between. CDR3 length: 15 residues. In DNA form, the CDR3 reads TGTGCCAGTAGTCCGCGACAGGCTTATAATTCACCCCTCCACTTT. Protein: CASSPRQAYNSPLHF. Supplemented by reference TRBV19 and TRBJ1-6, the full variable domain reads DGGITQSPKYLFRKEGQNVTLSCEQNLNHDAMYWYRQDPGQGLRLIYYSQIVNDFQKGDIAEGYSVSREKKESFPLTVTSAQKNPTAFYLCASSPRQAYNSPLHFGNGTRLTVT.

The chain has TRBV19 and TRBJ2-5; D is uncertain. In germline, CDR1 is LNHDA, CDR2 SQIVND (reference sequence). V was shortened by 4 bases and J by 2 bases, with 5 bases between the two germline ends. This CDR3 region has 12 residues. The CDR3 sequence: CASSTRQETQYF. The DNA of the CDR3 is TGTGCCAGTAGTACGAGACAAGAGACCCAGTACTTC.

The chain employs TRBV18 and TRBJ2-7; TRBD1 aligns across 10 bases. Trimming took 2 bases from V and 3 from J; bases not matched to a gene: 7. Germline assignment: CDR1 KGHSH and CDR2 LQKENI. This CDR3 is 16 amino acids long. In nucleotides, the CDR3 is TGTGCCAGCTCACCAGGGGTAGGGACAGGGGTCTACGAGCAGTACTTC. It specifies CASSPGVGTGVYEQYF. The full variable domain, rest sourced from reference TRBV18 and TRBJ2-7, is NAGVMQNPRHLVRRRGQEARLRCSPMKGHSHVYWYRQLPEEGLKFMVYLQKENIIDESGMPKERFSAEFPKEGPSILRIQQVVRGDSAAYFCASSPGVGTGVYEQYFGPGTRLTVT.

The CDR3 DNA follows: TGTGCCAGCTCACAAGGGACAGTTAATAATGAAAAACTGTTTTTT. This gives the protein CASSQGTVNNEKLFF. V and J are TRBV18 and TRBJ1-4, with 7 bases matching TRBD1. The V segment lost 4 bases and the J segment 4 bases; nucleotides outside the gene matches: 6. Germline CDR1 KGHSH, CDR2 LQKENI. The CDR3 has 15 amino acids.

The J gene is TRBJ2-7, the V gene TRBV5-1; a weak D match, TRBD1 (5 bases). The germline gives CDR1 SGHRS, CDR2 YFSETQ. The V and J ends lost 1 base and 4 bases respectively, with 9 bases between them. The CDR3 is 13 amino acids. CDR3 loop: CASSLQGRYEQYF. The CDR3 DNA sequence: TGCGCCAGCAGCTTGCAGGGAAGGTACGAGCAGTACTTC.

The V call is TRBV3-1 (or the pseudogene TRBV3-2), the J call TRBJ1-2; D perhaps matches TRBD1 (6 bases). Per germline, CDR1 LGHDT and CDR2 YNNKEL (reference sequence). The CDR3 spans 12 residues. V gave up 1 base and J gave up 8 bases, with 8 bases separating them. The CDR3 region has the DNA TGTGCCAGCAGCCAAGTACAGGGCGGCTACACCTTC. This sequence encodes CASSQVQGGYTF.

This clone has more than one count but fewer than ten. The rearrangement joins TRBV9 to TRBJ1-2; 9 bases fit TRBD1. Germline V gene lookup returns CDR1 SGDLS and CDR2 YYNGEE. With 0 bases clipped from V and 6 bases from J, the junction kept 9 bases outside the gene matches. This CDR3 is built from 16 residues. The CDR3 region is CASSVAYRGQGDGYTF. CDR3 bases: TGTGCCAGCAGCGTAGCGTACAGGGGGCAGGGAGATGGCTACACCTTC.

CDR3 residues: CASSEDSNSPLHF. In nucleotides, the CDR3 is TGCGCCAGCAGCGAGGATTCGAATTCACCCCTCCACTTT. This sequence joins TRBV5-1 and TRBJ1-6; unclear D gene. Germline CDR1 is SGHRS and CDR2 is YFSETQ. CDR3 length equals 13 residues. Trimming took off 4 bases at V and 7 bases at J, with 9 bases between the two ends.

This rearrangement joins TRBV10-3 to TRBJ2-7; D is perhaps TRBD2 (6 bases). This CDR3 is 15 amino acids long. The V end lost 0 bases, the J end lost 6 bases, and 15 bases lay between the germline ends. CDR1 and CDR2 from the germline V gene are ENHRY and SYGVKD. The DNA for the CDR3 is TGTGCCATCAGTGAGTCTGGGGGGAAGGCTACCGAGCAGTACTTC. Its protein is CAISESGGKATEQYF.

V usage is TRBV15 and J usage is TRBJ2-3; 8 bases are shared with TRBD2. The germline CDR1 and CDR2 sequences are LNHNV and YYDKDF (reference sequence). V lost 3 bases, J lost 2 bases, and 7 bases stayed unmatched. The CDR3 spans 16 residues. CDR3 sequence: CATSSLPGGVTDTQYF. The CDR3 DNA sequence: TGTGCCACCAGCAGCCTGCCGGGGGGGGTCACAGATACGCAGTATTTT. The full variable domain, completed using reference TRBV15 and TRBJ2-3, is DAMVIQNPRYQVTQFGKPVTLSCSQTLNHNVMYWYQQKSSQAPKLLFHYYDKDFNNEADTPDNFQSRRPNTSFCFLDIRSPGLGDTAMYLCATSSLPGGVTDTQYFGPGTRLTVL.

This chain uses TRBV11-3 with TRBJ2-3, with D possibly TRBD1 on 6 matching bases. Trimming removed 4 bases from V and 0 bases from J, with 11 bases in between. The CDR3 length is 15 residues. Per germline, CDR1 SGHNT and CDR2 YENEEA. CDR3 bases: TGTGCCAGCAGCTCCCGACAGGATAGCACAGATACGCAGTATTTT. Protein product: CASSSRQDSTDTQYF. Supplemented by reference TRBV11-3 and TRBJ2-3, the full variable domain reads EAGVVQSPRYKIIEKKQPVAFWCNPISGHNTLYWYLQNLGQGPELLIRYENEEAVDDSQLPKDRFSAERLKGVDSTLKIQPAELGDSAVYLCASSSRQDSTDTQYFGPGTRLTVL.

J is TRBJ1-4 and V is TRBV5-8; TRBD1 matches at 10 bases. CDR3 size: 15 residues. J was trimmed by 8 bases and V by 1 base; bases with no gene match: 5. CDR1 is SGHTS and CDR2 is YDEGEE in the germline V gene. In nucleotides, the CDR3 is TGTGCCAGCAGCTTGTATGGGACAGGGGACGAAAAACTGTTTTTT. Its protein product is CASSLYGTGDEKLFF.

The V call is TRBV5-1, the J call TRBJ2-3, with TRBD2 matching 12 bases. The V and J ends lost 7 bases and 4 bases, in that order; junction bases with no gene match: 1. The germline gives CDR1 SGHRS, CDR2 YFSETQ. The CDR3 extends over 13 amino acids. CDR3 protein: CASASGRADTQYF. Here the CDR3 DNA reads TGCGCCAGCGCTAGCGGGAGGGCAGATACGCAGTATTTT. Variable domain in full (rest from reference TRBV5-1 and TRBJ2-3): KAGVTQTPRYLIKTRGQQVTLSCSPISGHRSVSWYQQTPGQGLQFLFEYFSETQRNKGNFPGRFSGRQFSNSRSEMNVSTLELGDSALYLCASASGRADTQYFGPGTRLTVL.

This clone was seen a few times. The chain combines TRBV4-1 with TRBJ2-1; TRBD2 matches 7 bases. This CDR3 region has 16 residues. V was clipped by 0 bases and J by 1 base; unmatched bases: 3. Germline CDR1 is MGHRA and CDR2 is YSYEKL. CDR3 region: CASSQDLGGSYNEQFF. CDR3 nucleotide sequence: TGCGCCAGCAGCCAAGATCTCGGGGGGTCCTACAATGAGCAGTTCTTC.

The chain couples TRBV19 to TRBJ2-5; 11 nucleotides line up with TRBD2. Trimming took 4 bases from V and 2 from J; bases not matched to a gene: 3. The CDR3 sequence is 15 residues long. Germline values: CDR1 LNHDA, CDR2 SQIVND (reference sequence). The CDR3 DNA sequence: TGTGCCAGTAGTACCCTAGCGGGAGGACAAGAGACCCAGTACTTC. Protein sequence: CASSTLAGGQETQYF.

This chain connects TRBV2 to TRBJ1-1, with TRBD1 matching 7 bases. After removal of 4 bases from V and 5 bases from J, the junction contained 4 bases not matched to a gene. CDR1 and CDR2 from the germline V gene are SNHLY and FYNNEI. The CDR3 length is 13 residues. CDR3 amino acids: CASSGQGGTEAFF. CDR3 coding DNA: TGTGCCAGCAGTGGACAGGGCGGGACTGAAGCTTTCTTT.

The V gene is TRBV5-1, the J gene TRBJ2-7, with a tentative D call TRBD1 (5 bases). Trimming took 2 bases from V and 5 from J, leaving 5 bases between them. Germline V gives CDR1 SGHRS, CDR2 YFSETQ. The CDR3 is 11 amino acids. CDR3 sequence reads: CASSLQDEQYF. DNA for the CDR3: TGCGCCAGCAGCTTACAGGACGAGCAGTACTTC.

This chain connects TRBV19 to TRBJ2-4; 10 bases map to TRBD1. CDR1 is LNHDA and CDR2 is SQIVND in the germline V gene (reference sequence). The CDR3 loop spans 17 amino acids. Losses at the gene ends were 6 bases for V and 0 bases for J; bases not matched to a gene: 8. The CDR3: CASRRDRGILAKNIQYF. DNA for the CDR3: TGTGCCAGTAGGAGGGACAGGGGAATACTAGCCAAAAACATTCAGTACTTC. Looking up the rest from reference TRBV19 and TRBJ2-4 gives the full variable domain: DGGITQSPKYLFRKEGQNVTLSCEQNLNHDAMYWYRQDPGQGLRLIYYSQIVNDFQKGDIAEGYSVSREKKESFPLTVTSAQKNPTAFYLCASRRDRGILAKNIQYFGAGTRLSVL.

V and J are TRBV5-4 and TRBJ1-1, with TRBD1 matching 9 bases. CDR1 and CDR2 from the germline V gene are SGHNT and YYREEE (reference sequence). V lost 1 base and J lost 6; bases outside the gene matches: 7. This CDR3 spans 15 amino acids. Here the CDR3 DNA reads TGTGCCAGCAGCTTGTATGGGACAGGGTTTTCTGAAGCTTTCTTT. Translated: CASSLYGTGFSEAFF. The whole variable domain, remainder taken from reference TRBV5-4 and TRBJ1-1, is ETGVTQSPTHLIKTRGQQVTLRCSSQSGHNTVSWYQQALGQGPQFIFQYYREEENGRGNFPPRFSGLQFPNYSSELNVNALELDDSALYLCASSLYGTGFSEAFFGQGTRLTVV.

The sample holds one count of this clone. The rearrangement joins TRBV19 to TRBJ1-3; TRBD1 matches at 8 bases. Germline CDR1 LNHDA, CDR2 SQIVND (reference sequence). The V gene end was trimmed by 3 bases and the J gene end by 3 bases; junction bases not matched to a gene: 1. This CDR3 is 14 amino acids long. The CDR3 region has the DNA TGTGCCAGTAGTATCGGACAGGGTGGAAACACCATATATTTT. Its protein product is CASSIGQGGNTIYF. Combining the CDR3 with reference TRBV19 and TRBJ1-3 gives the whole variable domain DGGITQSPKYLFRKEGQNVTLSCEQNLNHDAMYWYRQDPGQGLRLIYYSQIVNDFQKGDIAEGYSVSREKKESFPLTVTSAQKNPTAFYLCASSIGQGGNTIYFGEGSWLTVV.

V gene TRBV5-5 combines with J gene TRBJ2-7; D is undetermined. V gave up 1 base and J gave up 0 bases, with 8 bases separating them. Germline values: CDR1 SGHKS, CDR2 YYEKEE (reference sequence). The CDR3 consists of 14 residues. CDR3 region: CASSLSGPSYEQYF. The CDR3 DNA reads as TGTGCCAGCAGCTTGAGTGGCCCCTCCTACGAGCAGTACTTC.

V is TRBV28 and J is TRBJ2-3; possibly TRBD2 for D (6 bases). The CDR3 runs to 16 residues. Per germline, CDR1 MDHEN and CDR2 SYDVKM. Trimming removed 5 bases from V and 3 bases from J, with 18 bases in between. CDR3 amino acids: CASSPLTGVMTDTQYF. In DNA, the CDR3 is TGTGCCAGCAGTCCCCTTACGGGAGTTATGACAGATACGCAGTATTTT.

The chain couples TRBV6-2 or TRBV6-3 to TRBJ2-1; 7 nucleotides line up with TRBD2. Germline V gene data show CDR1 as MNHEY and CDR2 as SVGEGT. The ends lost 5 bases at V and 0 bases at J; junction bases unmatched: 4. The CDR3 contains 15 residues. The CDR3 here is CASSLADGSYNEQFF. In nucleotides, the CDR3 is TGTGCCAGCAGTCTAGCGGACGGCTCCTACAATGAGCAGTTCTTC.

The V gene is TRBV30, the J gene TRBJ2-1, with a weak D call TRBD1 (6 bases). Germline V gene sequence: CDR1 GTSNPN, CDR2 SVGIG (reference sequence). V was pared by 0 bases and J by 2 bases, with 8 bases between. The CDR3 extends over 14 amino acids. CDR3 in DNA: TGTGCCTGGAGTGTACGGGACACCTACAATGAGCAGTTCTTC. As protein: CAWSVRDTYNEQFF.

The gene calls are TRBV11-3 and TRBJ1-2; possible D gene TRBD1, 5 bases. Germline-derived CDR1 and CDR2 are SGHNT and YENEEA. The CDR3 totals 14 residues. Trimming took off 1 base at V and 4 bases at J, with 10 bases between the two ends. The CDR3 bases are TGTGCCAGCAGCTTAGCAAGGGGAGGCTATGGCTACACCTTC. It translates to CASSLARGGYGYTF.

The chain employs TRBV9 and TRBJ1-6, with 8 bases that match TRBD1. The CDR3 totals 15 residues. The trim removed 4 bases at V and 4 bases at J, leaving 4 bases unmatched. Germline V gene data show CDR1 as SGDLS and CDR2 as YYNGEE. DNA for the CDR3: TGTGCCAGCAGCACCCGACAGGGGTATAATTCACCCCTCCACTTT. It yields the protein CASSTRQGYNSPLHF. The full variable domain, in which reference TRBV9 and TRBJ1-6 provide the parts outside the CDR3, is DSGVTQTPKHLITATGQRVTLRCSPRSGDLSVYWYQQSLDQGLQFLIQYYNGEERAKGNILERFSAQQFPDLHSELNLSSLELGDSALYFCASSTRQGYNSPLHFGNGTRLTVT.

CDR3 residues: CASSQEGQGRYEQYF. In DNA form, the CDR3 reads TGCGCCAGCAGCCAAGAGGGACAGGGTCGATACGAGCAGTACTTC. This chain uses TRBV4-1 with TRBJ2-7; 9 bases match TRBD1. Trimming cost V 0 bases and J 4 bases; bases outside gene matches: 4. CDR3 size: 15 residues. Germline V gene sequence: CDR1 MGHRA, CDR2 YSYEKL.

The rearrangement uses TRBV19 and TRBJ1-1; D call uncertain. Germline-derived CDR1 and CDR2 are LNHDA and SQIVND (reference sequence). The germline V and J ends were trimmed by 6 bases and 3 bases, with 17 bases remaining between them. This CDR3 spans 15 amino acids. CDR3 sequence reads: CASRGWERLDTEAFF. As DNA, the CDR3 is TGTGCCAGTAGGGGTTGGGAGAGGTTGGACACTGAAGCTTTCTTT.

The J gene is TRBJ2-1, the V gene TRBV5-4, with 9 bases aligning to TRBD2. The CDR3 extends over 14 amino acids. The junction had 6 bases not matched to a gene; V was cut back by 4 bases and J by 7 bases. Looked up from germline, CDR1 is SGHNT and CDR2 is YYREEE (reference sequence). CDR3 bases: TGTGCCAGCAGCGGCGGGAGGGCCGTTAATGAGCAGTTCTTC. Protein product: CASSGGRAVNEQFF.

V gene TRBV2 combines with J gene TRBJ2-2, with TRBD1 matching over 10 bases. V shed 6 bases, J shed 4 bases, and the junction held 2 bases outside the gene matches. This CDR3 has 14 residues. Germline V CDR1 and CDR2: SNHLY, FYNNEI. Here the CDR3 reads CASSGQGGTGELFF. For the CDR3, the DNA is TGTGCCAGCAGCGGACAGGGGGGCACCGGGGAGCTGTTTTTT.